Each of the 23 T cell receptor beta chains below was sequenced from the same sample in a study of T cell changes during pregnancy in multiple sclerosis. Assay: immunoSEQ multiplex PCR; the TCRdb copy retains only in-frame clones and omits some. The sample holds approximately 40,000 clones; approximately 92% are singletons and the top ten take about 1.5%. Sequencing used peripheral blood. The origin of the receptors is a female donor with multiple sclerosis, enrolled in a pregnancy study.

The CDR3 spells CAWSGGLADYEQYF. The CDR3 nucleotides read TGTGCCTGGAGTGGTGGACTAGCGGATTACGAGCAGTACTTC. The gene calls are TRBV30 and TRBJ2-7; 10 bases match TRBD2. The CDR3 is made up of 14 amino acids. Germline V CDR1 and CDR2: GTSNPN, SVGIG (reference sequence). Trimming cost V 1 base and J 4 bases; bases outside gene matches: 4.

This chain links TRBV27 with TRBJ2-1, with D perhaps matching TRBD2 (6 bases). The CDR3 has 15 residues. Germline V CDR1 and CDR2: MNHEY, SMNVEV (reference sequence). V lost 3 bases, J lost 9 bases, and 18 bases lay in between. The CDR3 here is CASSLGGGLDGEQFF. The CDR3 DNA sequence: TGTGCCAGCAGTTTGGGAGGCGGTCTGGACGGTGAGCAGTTCTTC.

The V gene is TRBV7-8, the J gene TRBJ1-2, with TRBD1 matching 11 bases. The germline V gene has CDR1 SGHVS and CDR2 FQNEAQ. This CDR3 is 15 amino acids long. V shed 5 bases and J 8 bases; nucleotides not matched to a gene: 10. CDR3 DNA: TGTGCCAGCAGCCGAGGGGACAGGGGGATTTGGGGCTACACCTTC. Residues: CASSRGDRGIWGYTF. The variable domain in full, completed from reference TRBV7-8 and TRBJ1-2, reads GAGVSQSPRYKVAKRGQDVALRCDPISGHVSLFWYQQALGQGPEFLTYFQNEAQLDKSGLPSDRFFAERPEGSVSTLKIQRTQQEDSAVYLCASSRGDRGIWGYTFGSGTRLTVV.

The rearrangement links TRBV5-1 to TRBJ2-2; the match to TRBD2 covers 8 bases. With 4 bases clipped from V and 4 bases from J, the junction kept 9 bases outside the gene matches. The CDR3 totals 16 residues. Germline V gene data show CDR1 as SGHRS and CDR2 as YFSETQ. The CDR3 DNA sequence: TGCGCCAGCAGCCCGTTTAGCGGGACTGGCACCGGGGAGCTGTTTTTT. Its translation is CASSPFSGTGTGELFF.

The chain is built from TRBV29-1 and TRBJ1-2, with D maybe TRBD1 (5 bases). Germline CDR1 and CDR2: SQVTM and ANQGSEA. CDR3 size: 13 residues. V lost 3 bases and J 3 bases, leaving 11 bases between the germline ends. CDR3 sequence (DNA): TGCAGCGTTGATGGAGGGGCACACTATGGCTACACCTTC. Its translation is CSVDGGAHYGYTF.

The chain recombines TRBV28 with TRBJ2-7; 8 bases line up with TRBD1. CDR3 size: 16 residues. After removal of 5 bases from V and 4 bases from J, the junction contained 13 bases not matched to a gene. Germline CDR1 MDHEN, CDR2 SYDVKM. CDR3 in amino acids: CASSPSGQGARYEQYF. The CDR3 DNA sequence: TGTGCCAGCAGTCCCTCGGGGCAGGGGGCGCGGTACGAGCAGTACTTC.

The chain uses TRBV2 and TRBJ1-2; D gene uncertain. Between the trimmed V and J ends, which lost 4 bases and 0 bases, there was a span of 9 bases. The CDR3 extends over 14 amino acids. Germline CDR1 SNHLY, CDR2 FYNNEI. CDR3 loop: CASSGPGANYGYTF. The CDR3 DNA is TGTGCCAGCAGTGGCCCTGGTGCTAACTATGGCTACACCTTC.

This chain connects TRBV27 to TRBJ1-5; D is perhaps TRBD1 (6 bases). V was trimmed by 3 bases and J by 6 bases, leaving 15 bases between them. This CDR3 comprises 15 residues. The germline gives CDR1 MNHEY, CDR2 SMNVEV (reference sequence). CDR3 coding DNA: TGTGCCAGCAGTTTGGGGGGGGCGTCCAGTCAGCCCCAGCATTTT. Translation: CASSLGGASSQPQHF.

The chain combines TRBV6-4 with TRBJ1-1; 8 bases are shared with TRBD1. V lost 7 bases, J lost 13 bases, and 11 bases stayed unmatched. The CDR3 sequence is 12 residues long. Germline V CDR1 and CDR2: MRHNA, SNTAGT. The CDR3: CASNTGQGEVFF. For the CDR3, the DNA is TGTGCCAGCAACACCGGACAGGGTGAGGTTTTCTTT.

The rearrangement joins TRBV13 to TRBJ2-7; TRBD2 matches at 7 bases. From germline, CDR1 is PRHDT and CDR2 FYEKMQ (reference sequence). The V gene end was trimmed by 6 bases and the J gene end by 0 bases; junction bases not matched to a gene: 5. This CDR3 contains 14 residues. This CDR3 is CASRGGVDSYEQYF. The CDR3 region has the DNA TGTGCCAGCAGGGGAGGGGTAGACTCCTACGAGCAGTACTTC.

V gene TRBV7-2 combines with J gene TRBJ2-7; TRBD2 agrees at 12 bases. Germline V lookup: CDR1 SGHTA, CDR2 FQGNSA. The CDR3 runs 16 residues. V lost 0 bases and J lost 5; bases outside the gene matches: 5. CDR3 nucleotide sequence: TGTGCCAGCAGCTTAGCGCTAGCGGGAGGGTTCAACGAGCAGTACTTC. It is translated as CASSLALAGGFNEQYF. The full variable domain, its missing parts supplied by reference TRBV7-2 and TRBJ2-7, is GAGVSQSPSNKVTEKGKDVELRCDPISGHTALYWYRQSLGQGLEFLIYFQGNSAPDKSGLPSDRFSAERTGGSVSTLTIQRTQQEDSAVYLCASSLALAGGFNEQYFGPGTRLTVT.

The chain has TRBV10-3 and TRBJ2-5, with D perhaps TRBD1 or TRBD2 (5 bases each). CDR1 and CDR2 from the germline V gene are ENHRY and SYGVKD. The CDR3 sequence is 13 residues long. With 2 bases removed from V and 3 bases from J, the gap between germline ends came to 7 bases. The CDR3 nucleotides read TGTGCCATCAGTGAGGGGGGTGAAGAGACCCAGTACTTC. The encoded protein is CAISEGGEETQYF.

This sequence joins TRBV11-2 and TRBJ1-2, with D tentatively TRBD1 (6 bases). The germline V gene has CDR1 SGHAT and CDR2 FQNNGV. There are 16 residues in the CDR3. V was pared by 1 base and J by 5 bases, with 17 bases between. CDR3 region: CASSLALRRGSYGYTF. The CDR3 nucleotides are TGTGCCAGCAGCTTAGCCCTACGGAGGGGGTCTTATGGCTACACCTTC. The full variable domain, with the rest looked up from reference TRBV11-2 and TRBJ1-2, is EAGVAQSPRYKIIEKRQSVAFWCNPISGHATLYWYQQILGQGPKLLIQFQNNGVVDDSQLPKDRFSAERLKGVDSTLKIQPAKLEDSAVYLCASSLALRRGSYGYTFGSGTRLTVV.

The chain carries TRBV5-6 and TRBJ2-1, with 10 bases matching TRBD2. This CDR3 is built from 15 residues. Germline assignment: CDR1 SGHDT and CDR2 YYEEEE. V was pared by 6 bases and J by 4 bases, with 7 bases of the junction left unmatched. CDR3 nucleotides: TGTGCCAGCATACAAGGGACTAGCGTATACAATGAGCAGTTCTTC. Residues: CASIQGTSVYNEQFF.

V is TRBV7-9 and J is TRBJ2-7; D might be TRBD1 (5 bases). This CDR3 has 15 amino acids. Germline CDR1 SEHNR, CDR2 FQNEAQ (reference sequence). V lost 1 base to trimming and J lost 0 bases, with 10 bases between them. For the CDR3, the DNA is TGTGCCAGCAGCTTAGGGCAGGGTCTCTCCTACGAGCAGTACTTC. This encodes CASSLGQGLSYEQYF. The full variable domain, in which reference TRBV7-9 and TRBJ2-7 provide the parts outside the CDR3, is DTGVSQNPRHKITKRGQNVTFRCDPISEHNRLYWYRQTLGQGPEFLTYFQNEAQLEKSRLLSDRFSAERPKGSFSTLEIQRTEQGDSAMYLCASSLGQGLSYEQYFGPGTRLTVT.

The DNA for the CDR3 is TGTGCCTGGACCCAGGACAGCTACACCGGGGAGCTGTTTTTT. Its translation: CAWTQDSYTGELFF. The rearrangement uses TRBV30 and TRBJ2-2; the D gene is possibly TRBD1 (6 bases). CDR1 is GTSNPN, CDR2 SVGIG, per germline (reference sequence). Trimming left V 4 bases short and J 3 bases short, with 12 bases between. This CDR3 comprises 14 residues.

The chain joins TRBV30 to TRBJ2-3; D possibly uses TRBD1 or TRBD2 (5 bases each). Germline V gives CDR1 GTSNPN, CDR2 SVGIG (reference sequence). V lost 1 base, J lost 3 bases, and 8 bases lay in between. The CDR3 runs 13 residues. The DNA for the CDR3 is TGTGCCTGGAGTGGAGGGGAAACAGATACGCAGTATTTT. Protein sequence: CAWSGGETDTQYF.

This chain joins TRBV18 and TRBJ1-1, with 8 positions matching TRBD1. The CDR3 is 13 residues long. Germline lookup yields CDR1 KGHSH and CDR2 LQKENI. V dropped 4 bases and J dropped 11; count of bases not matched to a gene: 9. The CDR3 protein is CASSRGTGFLAFF. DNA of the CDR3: TGTGCCAGCTCACGGGGGACAGGATTTTTGGCTTTCTTT.

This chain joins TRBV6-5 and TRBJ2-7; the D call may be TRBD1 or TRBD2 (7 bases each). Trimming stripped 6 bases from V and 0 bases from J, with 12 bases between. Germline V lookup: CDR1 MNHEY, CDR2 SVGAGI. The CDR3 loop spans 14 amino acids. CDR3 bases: TGTGCCAGCAGCGTCAGGGGGGGCTCCTACGAGCAGTACTTC. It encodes CASSVRGGSYEQYF.

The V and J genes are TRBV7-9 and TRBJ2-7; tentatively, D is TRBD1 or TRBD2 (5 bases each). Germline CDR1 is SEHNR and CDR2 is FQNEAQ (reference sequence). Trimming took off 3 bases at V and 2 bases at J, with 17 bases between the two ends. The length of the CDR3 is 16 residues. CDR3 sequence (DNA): TGTGCCAGCAGCTTTCCCCGGAACGGGGCCCCCTACGAGCAGTACTTC. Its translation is CASSFPRNGAPYEQYF.

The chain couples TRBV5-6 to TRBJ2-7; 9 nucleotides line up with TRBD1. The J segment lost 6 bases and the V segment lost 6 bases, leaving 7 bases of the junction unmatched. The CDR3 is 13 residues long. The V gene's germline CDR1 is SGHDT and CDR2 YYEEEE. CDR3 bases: TGTGCCAGCACCATGGGACAGGGCCGCGAGCAGTACTTC. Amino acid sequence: CASTMGQGREQYF.

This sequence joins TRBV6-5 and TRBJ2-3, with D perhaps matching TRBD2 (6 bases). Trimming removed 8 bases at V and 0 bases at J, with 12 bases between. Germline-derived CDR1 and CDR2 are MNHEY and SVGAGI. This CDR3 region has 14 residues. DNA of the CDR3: TGTGCCAGCCCCCGGGAGCCTAGCACAGATACGCAGTATTTT. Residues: CASPREPSTDTQYF.

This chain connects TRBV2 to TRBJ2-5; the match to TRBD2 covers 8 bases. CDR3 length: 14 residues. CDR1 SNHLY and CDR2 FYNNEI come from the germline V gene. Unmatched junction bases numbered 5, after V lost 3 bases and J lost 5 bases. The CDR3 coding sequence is TGTGCCAGCAGTGACGGGAGGGCCAGGGAGACCCAGTACTTC. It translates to CASSDGRARETQYF.